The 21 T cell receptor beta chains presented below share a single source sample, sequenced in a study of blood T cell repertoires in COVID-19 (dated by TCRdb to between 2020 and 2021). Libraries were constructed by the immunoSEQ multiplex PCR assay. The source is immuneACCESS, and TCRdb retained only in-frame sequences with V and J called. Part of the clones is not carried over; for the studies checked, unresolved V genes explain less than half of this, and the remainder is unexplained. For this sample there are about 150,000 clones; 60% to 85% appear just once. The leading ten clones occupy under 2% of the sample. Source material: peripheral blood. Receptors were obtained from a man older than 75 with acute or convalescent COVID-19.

CDR3 sequence (DNA): TGTGCCAGCAGCTTGGAGGCGAGGAACTATGGCTACACCTTC. This codes for CASSLEARNYGYTF. This rearrangement joins TRBV5-6 to TRBJ1-2; D unresolved. The V and J ends lost 0 bases and 2 bases respectively, with 8 bases between them. The CDR3 runs to 14 residues. Per germline, CDR1 SGHDT and CDR2 YYEEEE.

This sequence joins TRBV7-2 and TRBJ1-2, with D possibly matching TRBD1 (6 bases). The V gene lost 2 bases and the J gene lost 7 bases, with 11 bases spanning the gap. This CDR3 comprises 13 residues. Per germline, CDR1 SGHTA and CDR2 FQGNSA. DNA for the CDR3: TGTGCCAGCAGCTTATGGGGGGGCCTTGGCTACACCTTC. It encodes CASSLWGGLGYTF.

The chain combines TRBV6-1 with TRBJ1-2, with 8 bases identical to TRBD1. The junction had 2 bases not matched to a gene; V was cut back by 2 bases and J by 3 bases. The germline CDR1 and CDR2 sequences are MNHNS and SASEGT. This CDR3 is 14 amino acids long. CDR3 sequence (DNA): TGTGCCAGCAGTGAACAGACAGGGGACTATGGCTACACCTTC. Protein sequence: CASSEQTGDYGYTF.

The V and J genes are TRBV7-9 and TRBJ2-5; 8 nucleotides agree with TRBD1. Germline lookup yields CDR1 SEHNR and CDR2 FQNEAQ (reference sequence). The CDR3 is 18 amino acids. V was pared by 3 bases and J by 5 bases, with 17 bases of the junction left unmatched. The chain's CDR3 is CASSFYIATGEVSETQYF. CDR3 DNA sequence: TGTGCCAGCAGCTTTTATATAGCGACAGGGGAAGTTTCGGAGACCCAGTACTTC.

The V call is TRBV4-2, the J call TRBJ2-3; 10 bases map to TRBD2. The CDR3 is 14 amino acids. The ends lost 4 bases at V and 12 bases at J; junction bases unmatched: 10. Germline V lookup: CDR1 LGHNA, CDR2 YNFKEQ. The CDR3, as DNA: TGTGCCAGCAGCCGGGGAGAGCTAGCGGGGGAACAGTATTTT. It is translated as CASSRGELAGEQYF.

The CDR3 region is CASSPAGGRETQYF. The DNA of the CDR3 is TGTGCCAGCAGCCCCGCGGGGGGGCGGGAGACCCAGTACTTC. The chain is built from TRBV5-4 and TRBJ2-5; TRBD2 matches 9 bases. Germline CDR1 reads SGHNT; CDR2 reads YYREEE (reference sequence). J gave up 5 bases and V 4 bases, and 6 bases lay outside the gene matches. This CDR3 spans 14 amino acids.

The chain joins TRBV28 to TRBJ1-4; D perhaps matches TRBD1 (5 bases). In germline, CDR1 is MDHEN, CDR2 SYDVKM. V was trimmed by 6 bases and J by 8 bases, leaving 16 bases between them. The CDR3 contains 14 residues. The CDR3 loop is CASRNTGHREKLFF. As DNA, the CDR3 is TGTGCCAGCAGAAATACAGGTCATAGGGAAAAACTGTTTTTT.

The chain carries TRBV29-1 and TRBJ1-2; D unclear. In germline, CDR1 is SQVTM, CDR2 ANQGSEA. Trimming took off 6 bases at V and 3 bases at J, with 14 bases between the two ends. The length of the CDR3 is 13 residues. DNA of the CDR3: TGCAGCGTACCGTACCAGGACTACTATGGCTACACCTTC. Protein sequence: CSVPYQDYYGYTF.

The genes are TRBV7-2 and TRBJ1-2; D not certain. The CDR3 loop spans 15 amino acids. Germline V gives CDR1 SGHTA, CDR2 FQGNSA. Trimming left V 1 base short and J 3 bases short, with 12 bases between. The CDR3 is CASSLGPGRDYGYTF. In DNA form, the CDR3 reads TGTGCCAGCAGCTTAGGCCCAGGAAGAGACTATGGCTACACCTTC.

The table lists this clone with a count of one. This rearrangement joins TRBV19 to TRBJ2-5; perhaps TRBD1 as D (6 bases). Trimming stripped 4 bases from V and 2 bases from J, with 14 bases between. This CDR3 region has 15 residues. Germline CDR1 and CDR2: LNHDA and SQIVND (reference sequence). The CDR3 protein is CASSRQGTQQETQYF. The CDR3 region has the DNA TGTGCCAGTAGTAGACAAGGGACACAACAAGAGACCCAGTACTTC.

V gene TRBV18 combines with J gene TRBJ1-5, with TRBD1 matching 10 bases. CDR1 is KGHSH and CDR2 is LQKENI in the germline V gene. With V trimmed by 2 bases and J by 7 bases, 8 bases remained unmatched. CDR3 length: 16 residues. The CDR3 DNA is TGTGCCAGCTCACCAGTTTCCGGGACAGGGGACCAGCCCCAGCATTTT. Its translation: CASSPVSGTGDQPQHF.

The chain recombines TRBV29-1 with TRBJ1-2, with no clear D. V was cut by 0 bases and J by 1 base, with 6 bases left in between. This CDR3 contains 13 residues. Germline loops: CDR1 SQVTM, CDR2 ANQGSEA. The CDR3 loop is CSVEDSVNYGYTF. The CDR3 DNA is TGCAGCGTTGAAGATAGCGTTAACTATGGCTACACCTTC.

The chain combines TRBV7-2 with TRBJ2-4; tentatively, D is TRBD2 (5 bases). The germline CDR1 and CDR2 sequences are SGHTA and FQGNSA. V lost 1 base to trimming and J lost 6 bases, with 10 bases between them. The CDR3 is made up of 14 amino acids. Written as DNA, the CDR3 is TGTGCCAGCAGCTTAGGAGGGAGTGTAAACATTCAGTACTTC. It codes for CASSLGGSVNIQYF.

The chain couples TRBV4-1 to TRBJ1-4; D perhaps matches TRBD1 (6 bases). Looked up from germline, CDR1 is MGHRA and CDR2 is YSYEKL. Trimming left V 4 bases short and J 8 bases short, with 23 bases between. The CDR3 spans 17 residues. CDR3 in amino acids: CASSLGPVQGGREKLFF. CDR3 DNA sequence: TGCGCCAGCAGCCTCGGCCCCGTACAGGGAGGGAGAGAAAAACTGTTTTTT.

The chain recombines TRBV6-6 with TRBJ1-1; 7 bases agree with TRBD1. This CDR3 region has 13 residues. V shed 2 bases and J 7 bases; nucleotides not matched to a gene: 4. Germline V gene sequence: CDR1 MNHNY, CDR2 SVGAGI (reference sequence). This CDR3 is CASSYNRDSEAFF. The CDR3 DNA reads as TGTGCCAGCAGTTACAACCGGGACAGTGAAGCTTTCTTT.

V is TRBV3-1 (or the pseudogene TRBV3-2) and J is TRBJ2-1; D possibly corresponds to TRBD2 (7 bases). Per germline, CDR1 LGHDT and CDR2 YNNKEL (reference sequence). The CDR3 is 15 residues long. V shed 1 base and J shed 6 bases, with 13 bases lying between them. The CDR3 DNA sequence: TGTGCCAGCAGCCAAGGGAGGGGGGGGGCCAATGAGCAGTTCTTC. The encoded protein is CASSQGRGGANEQFF.

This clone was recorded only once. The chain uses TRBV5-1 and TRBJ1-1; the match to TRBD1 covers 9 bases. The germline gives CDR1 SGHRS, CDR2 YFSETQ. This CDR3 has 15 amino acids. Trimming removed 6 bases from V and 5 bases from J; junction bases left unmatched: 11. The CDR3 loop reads CASTTSQGARTEAFF. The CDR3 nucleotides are TGCGCCAGCACCACTTCACAGGGGGCGCGAACTGAAGCTTTCTTT.

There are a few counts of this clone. CDR3 nucleotide sequence: TGTGCCAGCAGTAGGGGCTCCTACGAGCAGTACTTC. Translated: CASSRGSYEQYF. V gene TRBV6-5 combines with J gene TRBJ2-7; tentative D call: TRBD1 (5 bases). The V end was cut by 5 bases, the J end by 0 bases, with 5 bases between. CDR3 size: 12 residues. Germline V lookup: CDR1 MNHEY, CDR2 SVGAGI.

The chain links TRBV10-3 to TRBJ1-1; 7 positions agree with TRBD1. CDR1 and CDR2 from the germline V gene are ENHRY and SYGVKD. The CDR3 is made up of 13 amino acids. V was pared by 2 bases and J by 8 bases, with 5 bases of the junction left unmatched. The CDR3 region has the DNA TGTGCCATCAGTGAGCCCGCCAGGGGGGAAGCTTTCTTT. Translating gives CAISEPARGEAFF.

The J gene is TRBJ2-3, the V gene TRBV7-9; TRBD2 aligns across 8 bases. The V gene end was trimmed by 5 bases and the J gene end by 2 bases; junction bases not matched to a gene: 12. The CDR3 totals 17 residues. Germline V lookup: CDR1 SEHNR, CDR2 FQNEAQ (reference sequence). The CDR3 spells CASSPSPLAGDTDTQYF. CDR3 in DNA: TGTGCCAGCAGCCCCTCCCCCCTAGCGGGCGACACAGATACGCAGTATTTT.

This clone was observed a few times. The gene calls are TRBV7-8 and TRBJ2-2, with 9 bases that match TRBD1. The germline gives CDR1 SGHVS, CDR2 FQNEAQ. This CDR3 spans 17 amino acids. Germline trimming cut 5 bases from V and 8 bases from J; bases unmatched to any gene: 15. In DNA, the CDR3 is TGTGCCAGCAGCCGCCAACCTGGACAGGGGTTAAGGGGGGAGCTGTTTTTT. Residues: CASSRQPGQGLRGELFF.